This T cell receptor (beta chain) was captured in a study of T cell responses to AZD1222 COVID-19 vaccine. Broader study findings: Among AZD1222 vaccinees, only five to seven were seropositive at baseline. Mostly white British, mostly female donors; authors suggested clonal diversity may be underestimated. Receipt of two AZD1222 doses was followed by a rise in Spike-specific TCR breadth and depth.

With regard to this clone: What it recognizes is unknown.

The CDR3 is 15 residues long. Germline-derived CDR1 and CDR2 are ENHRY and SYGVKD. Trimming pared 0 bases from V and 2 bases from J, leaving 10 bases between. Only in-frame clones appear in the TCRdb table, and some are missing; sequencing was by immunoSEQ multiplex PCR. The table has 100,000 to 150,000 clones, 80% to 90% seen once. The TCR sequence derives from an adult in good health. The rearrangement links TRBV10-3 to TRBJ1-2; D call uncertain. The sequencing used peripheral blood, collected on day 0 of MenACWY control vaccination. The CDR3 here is CAISESLLINYGYTF. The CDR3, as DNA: TGTGCCATCAGTGAGTCGCTACTGATAAACTATGGCTACACCTTC.